Given below is one T cell receptor beta chain in context. The repertoire was sequenced with immunoSEQ multiplex PCR; TCRdb's copy has only in-frame clones and lacks some. The sample contains more than 50,000 clones, about 81% of which appear only once. This sample stems from a study of OX40 agonist ivuxolimab in advanced cancers. Study-level background: Patients received ivuxolimab, an agonistic anti-OX40 (CD134) antibody. Three patients got partial responses; one had hepatocellular carcinoma and two had cutaneous melanoma. Hepatocellular carcinoma, melanoma, renal cell or head and neck cancer affected the dose-escalation patients. The study gave patients intravenous ivuxolimab at 0.01 to 10 mg/kg every 2 weeks.

CDR1 is MNHNY and CDR2 is SVGAGI in the germline V gene (reference sequence). The ends were cut back, 5 bases at V and 7 bases at J, with 18 bases in the middle. This CDR3 spans 14 amino acids. The source is an adult with an advanced solid tumor such as melanoma, head and neck, liver or kidney cancer. Sample: CD4+ or CD8+ T cells sorted from blood, taken in a trial of the OX40 agonist ivuxolimab. The V gene is TRBV6-6, the J gene TRBJ2-7, with D perhaps TRBD1 (6 bases). In nucleotides, the CDR3 is TGTGCCAGCAGTCCACTATGGGACAAAAGGGAGCAGTACTTC. It translates to CASSPLWDKREQYF.